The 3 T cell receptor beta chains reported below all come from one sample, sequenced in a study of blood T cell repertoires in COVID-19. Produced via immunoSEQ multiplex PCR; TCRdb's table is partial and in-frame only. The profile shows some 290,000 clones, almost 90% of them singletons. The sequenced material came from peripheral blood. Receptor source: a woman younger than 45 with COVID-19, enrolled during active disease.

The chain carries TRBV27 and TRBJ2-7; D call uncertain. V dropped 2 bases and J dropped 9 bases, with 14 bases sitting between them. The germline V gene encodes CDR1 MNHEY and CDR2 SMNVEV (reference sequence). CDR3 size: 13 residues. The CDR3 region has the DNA TGTGCCAGCAGTTTAACTCATCCTCCTCCGCAGTACTTC. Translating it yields CASSLTHPPPQYF.

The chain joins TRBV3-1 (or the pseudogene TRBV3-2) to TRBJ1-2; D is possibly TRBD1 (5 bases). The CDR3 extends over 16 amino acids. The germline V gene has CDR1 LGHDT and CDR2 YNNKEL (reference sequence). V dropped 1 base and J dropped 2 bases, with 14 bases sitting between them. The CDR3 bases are TGTGCCAGCAGCCAAGCTCGGGGGGAGTTAAACTATGGCTACACCTTC. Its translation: CASSQARGELNYGYTF.

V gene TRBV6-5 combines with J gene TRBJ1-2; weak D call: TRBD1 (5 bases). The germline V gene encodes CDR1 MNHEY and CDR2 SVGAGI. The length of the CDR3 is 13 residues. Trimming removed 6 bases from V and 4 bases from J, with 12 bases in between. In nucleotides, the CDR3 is TGTGCCAGCAGCGAGGACACAAGCTATGGCTACACCTTC. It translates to CASSEDTSYGYTF.